Shown below are 7 T cell receptor beta chains from a single sample sequenced in a study of cytomegalovirus exposure and HLA in healthy donors. PCR was performed using 60 Vbeta and 13 Jbeta primers. The data were produced by immunoSEQ multiplex PCR, yet TCRdb's version contains in-frame clones alone and is incomplete. The profile shows around 110,000 clones, 82% of them singletons. Sequences were obtained from PBMCs. These receptors were taken from a man aged 30 to 39 in good health and CMV-seropositive.

The chain couples TRBV7-2 to TRBJ1-2; 9 bases agree with TRBD1. Germline CDR1 and CDR2: SGHTA and FQGNSA. The V gene end was trimmed by 2 bases and the J gene end by 4 bases; junction bases not matched to a gene: 5. The CDR3 runs to 15 residues. CDR3 sequence: CASSLQGQGLYGYTF. DNA for the CDR3: TGTGCCAGCAGCTTACAGGGACAGGGCCTCTATGGCTACACCTTC.

This CDR3 reads CAISESRQGNQPQHF. CDR3 sequence (DNA): TGTGCCATCAGTGAGTCTCGGCAGGGCAATCAGCCCCAGCATTTT. V gene TRBV10-3 combines with J gene TRBJ1-5; D uncertain. V was clipped by 0 bases and J by 2 bases, with 8 bases between them. The CDR3 is made up of 15 amino acids. Per the germline V gene, CDR1 is ENHRY and CDR2 is SYGVKD.

The CDR3 DNA sequence: TGCGCCAGCAGCTTGGAAGCGGGCTACACAGATACGCAGTATTTT. The encoded protein is CASSLEAGYTDTQYF. The chain recombines TRBV5-1 with TRBJ2-3; D perhaps matches TRBD2 (6 bases). V was shortened by 0 bases and J by 2 bases, with 10 bases between the two germline ends. In germline, CDR1 is SGHRS, CDR2 YFSETQ. CDR3 length: 15 amino acids.

The V and J genes are TRBV6-1 and TRBJ2-1; 8 nucleotides line up with TRBD1. After removal of 1 base from V and 6 bases from J, the junction contained 8 bases not matched to a gene. CDR3 length: 16 residues. Germline V gives CDR1 MNHNS, CDR2 SASEGT. This chain's CDR3 is CASSEDGPQGANEQFF. CDR3 nucleotides: TGTGCCAGCAGTGAAGATGGACCCCAGGGGGCCAATGAGCAGTTCTTC.

The chain uses TRBV5-4 and TRBJ1-3; weak D call: TRBD1 (6 bases). The CDR3 totals 16 residues. The germline V gene encodes CDR1 SGHNT and CDR2 YYREEE (reference sequence). V lost 4 bases, J lost 9 bases, and 23 bases lay in between. In nucleotides, the CDR3 is TGTGCCAGCAGCCTTACCGGGACACGCCGCGGCGGCACCATATATTTT. Protein: CASSLTGTRRGGTIYF.

This chain joins TRBV10-3 and TRBJ2-7; a weak D match, TRBD1 (5 bases). The CDR3 consists of 14 residues. Per the germline V gene, CDR1 is ENHRY and CDR2 is SYGVKD. Trimming removed 4 bases at V and 1 base at J, with 11 bases between. Written as DNA, the CDR3 is TGTGCCATCAGTGTAAGGGGTAGTTCCTACGAGCAGTACTTC. It encodes CAISVRGSSYEQYF.

The count of this clone is one. The chain has TRBV5-1 and TRBJ2-1; TRBD1 matches at 10 bases. The J segment lost 5 bases and the V segment lost 4 bases, leaving 3 bases of the junction unmatched. Germline loops: CDR1 SGHRS, CDR2 YFSETQ. The CDR3 is 14 amino acids. DNA of the CDR3: TGCGCCAGCAGCGAAGGGACAGGGGACAATGAGCAGTTCTTC. Translation: CASSEGTGDNEQFF. The full variable domain, completed using reference TRBV5-1 and TRBJ2-1, is KAGVTQTPRYLIKTRGQQVTLSCSPISGHRSVSWYQQTPGQGLQFLFEYFSETQRNKGNFPGRFSGRQFSNSRSEMNVSTLELGDSALYLCASSEGTGDNEQFFGPGTRLTVL.